The 17 T cell receptor beta chains given below trace back to one sample, sequenced in a study of Ad26.COV2.S vaccination and SARS-CoV-2 variants. TCRdb's copy holds only in-frame clones and misses some; the assay was immunoSEQ multiplex PCR. The data hold roughly 380,000 clones, with around 90% observed a single time. Sequencing used peripheral blood, obtained after recovery from COVID-19. The receptors were gathered from a human donor who had recovered from COVID-19.

The V gene is TRBV5-4, the J gene TRBJ2-7, with 8 nucleotides matching TRBD2. V was clipped by 4 bases and J by 3 bases; unmatched bases: 15. Per the germline V gene, CDR1 is SGHNT and CDR2 is YYREEE (reference sequence). This CDR3 has 17 amino acids. The CDR3 coding sequence is TGTGCCAGCAGCCCCGGCGGTGCAGCGGGGGAATACTACGAGCAGTACTTC. Amino acids: CASSPGGAAGEYYEQYF.

This chain connects TRBV7-9 to TRBJ2-3; perhaps TRBD2 as D (7 bases). CDR1 and CDR2 from the germline V gene are SEHNR and FQNEAQ (reference sequence). V was clipped by 1 base and J by 2 bases, with 16 bases between them. The CDR3 spans 17 residues. The CDR3 coding sequence is TGTGCCAGCAGCTTAGAAGGGTGGGGGGGCGCCACAGATACGCAGTATTTT. Amino acid sequence: CASSLEGWGGATDTQYF.

The V gene is TRBV12-3 or TRBV12-4, the J gene TRBJ1-2; D gene uncertain. CDR3 length equals 12 residues. The ends were cut back, 5 bases at V and 4 bases at J, with 8 bases in the middle. The CDR3 region is CASSTEGYGYTF. In DNA, the CDR3 is TGTGCCAGCAGTACCGAGGGCTATGGCTACACCTTC.

In this sample, this clone turned up once. The chain joins TRBV18 to TRBJ2-2, with TRBD1 matching over 9 bases. The CDR3 contains 15 residues. CDR1 is KGHSH and CDR2 is LQKENI in the germline V gene. Unmatched junction bases numbered 2, after V lost 0 bases and J lost 6 bases. Written as DNA, the CDR3 is TGTGCCAGCTCACCACCGGACAGGGGACCCGGGGAGCTGTTTTTT. This gives the protein CASSPPDRGPGELFF. The whole variable domain, filled in from reference TRBV18 and TRBJ2-2, reads NAGVMQNPRHLVRRRGQEARLRCSPMKGHSHVYWYRQLPEEGLKFMVYLQKENIIDESGMPKERFSAEFPKEGPSILRIQQVVRGDSAAYFCASSPPDRGPGELFFGEGSRLTVL.

This chain uses TRBV7-9 with TRBJ1-1; D is uncertain. This CDR3 contains 14 residues. V lost 5 bases and J lost 1, with 11 bases in between. The germline CDR1 and CDR2 sequences are SEHNR and FQNEAQ (reference sequence). The CDR3 reads CASSPTGRNTEAFF. In DNA form, the CDR3 reads TGTGCCAGCAGCCCAACCGGGAGGAACACTGAAGCTTTCTTT.

The J gene is TRBJ1-1, the V gene TRBV4-1; D is uncertain. V lost 4 bases and J lost 4, with 13 bases in between. The V gene's germline CDR1 is MGHRA and CDR2 YSYEKL. This CDR3 has 14 residues. This CDR3 is CASSPSPTGTEAFF. Here the CDR3 DNA reads TGCGCCAGCAGCCCCTCCCCGACGGGCACTGAAGCTTTCTTT.

This clone was picked up a small number of times. For the CDR3, the DNA is TGTGCCAGCAGTCGTACTAGCGGGGGGGCGAACACCGGGGAGCTGTTTTTT. It codes for CASSRTSGGANTGELFF. The V and J genes are TRBV4-2 and TRBJ2-2, with TRBD2 identical over 13 bases. This CDR3 is 17 amino acids long. Germline V lookup: CDR1 LGHNA, CDR2 YNFKEQ. The J segment lost 0 bases and the V segment lost 6 bases, leaving 4 bases of the junction unmatched.

The CDR3 here is CASSRTGMETQYF. The DNA of the CDR3 is TGTGCCAGCAGCCGGACGGGGATGGAGACCCAGTACTTC. This chain connects TRBV11-3 to TRBJ2-5; a weak D match, TRBD2 (5 bases). The CDR3 extends over 13 amino acids. The V end was cut by 5 bases, the J end by 5 bases, with 12 bases between. Germline V gene lookup returns CDR1 SGHNT and CDR2 YENEEA.

This CDR3 reads CASSQNSLHTEAFF. CDR3 nucleotide sequence: TGTGCCAGCAGTCAGAACAGTCTCCACACTGAAGCTTTCTTT. This chain links TRBV6-5 with TRBJ1-1; D unclear. This CDR3 region has 14 residues. Germline CDR1 reads MNHEY; CDR2 reads SVGAGI. The V gene lost 5 bases and the J gene lost 3 bases, with 13 bases spanning the gap.

The chain joins TRBV6-5 to TRBJ1-1; D not resolved. Per the germline V gene, CDR1 is MNHEY and CDR2 is SVGAGI. The CDR3 is 13 residues long. Trimming took 4 bases from V and 3 from J, leaving 9 bases between them. The CDR3 region is CASSWGSYTEAFF. For the CDR3, the DNA is TGTGCCAGCAGTTGGGGATCGTACACTGAAGCTTTCTTT.

This clone has only a few counts. The rearrangement joins TRBV6-1 to TRBJ1-3; D perhaps matches TRBD1 (6 bases). The CDR3 runs to 15 residues. Germline assignment: CDR1 MNHNS and CDR2 SASEGT. The V gene lost 4 bases and the J gene lost 3 bases, with 13 bases spanning the gap. CDR3 DNA sequence: TGTGCCAGCAGTGGCCGACAGGCGCTTGGAAACACCATATATTTT. This translates into CASSGRQALGNTIYF.

The chain has TRBV9 and TRBJ2-2, with 7 bases fitting TRBD2. The ends lost 0 bases at V and 4 bases at J; junction bases unmatched: 6. The CDR3 runs 16 residues. Germline-derived CDR1 and CDR2 are SGDLS and YYNGEE. The CDR3 DNA reads TGTGCCAGCAGCGTAGCTGCTAGCGGAACCACCGGGGAGCTGTTTTTT. Translating gives CASSVAASGTTGELFF.

The chain recombines TRBV7-3 with TRBJ1-6, with D possibly TRBD1 on 5 matching bases. V was clipped by 6 bases and J by 10 bases, with 19 bases between them. Germline V gene data show CDR1 as SGHTA and CDR2 as FQGTGA. The CDR3 runs to 15 residues. This CDR3 reads CASRPTGPGTSPLHF. CDR3 DNA sequence: TGTGCCAGCAGGCCAACAGGCCCGGGCACATCACCCCTCCACTTT.

CDR3 nucleotide sequence: TGCAGTGCTAGGGTCCGCGGCTACACCTTC. Its protein is CSARVRGYTF. V is TRBV20-1 and J is TRBJ1-2; D ambiguous. This CDR3 is 10 amino acids long. The germline V gene has CDR1 DFQATT and CDR2 SNEGSKA (reference sequence). Trimming removed 3 bases from V and 8 bases from J, with 7 bases in between.

This chain links TRBV19 with TRBJ1-5; D gene ambiguous. V was shortened by 2 bases and J by 7 bases, with 9 bases between the two germline ends. The CDR3 loop spans 13 amino acids. Per germline, CDR1 LNHDA and CDR2 SQIVND (reference sequence). The CDR3 loop is CASSIREGQPQHF. CDR3 DNA sequence: TGTGCCAGTAGTATAAGGGAAGGGCAGCCCCAGCATTTT.

The chain employs TRBV11-2 and TRBJ1-2, with D perhaps TRBD1 (5 bases). From germline, CDR1 is SGHAT and CDR2 FQNNGV. Trimming removed 5 bases at V and 5 bases at J, with 21 bases between. This CDR3 spans 16 amino acids. The CDR3 DNA reads as TGTGCCAGCAGCCACAGGTCTGGAGGAAAGGCTTATGGCTACACCTTC. Translating gives CASSHRSGGKAYGYTF.

This sequence joins TRBV12-3 or TRBV12-4 and TRBJ1-2; possible D gene TRBD1, 5 bases. The ends were cut back, 3 bases at V and 5 bases at J, with 7 bases in the middle. The CDR3 covers 12 residues. The chain's CDR3 is CASSLTVYGYTF. DNA for the CDR3: TGTGCCAGCAGTTTGACAGTGTATGGCTACACCTTC.